A selection of T cell receptor beta chains follows, all from one sample in a study of PD-1 blockade in mismatch repair-deficient tumors. Assay: immunoSEQ multiplex PCR; the TCRdb copy retains only in-frame clones and omits some. This sample has 120,000 or so clones, with approximately 91% found just once. Here the sequenced sample was peripheral blood, taken roughly 70 weeks after starting pembrolizumab. The receptors originated from an adult with mismatch repair-deficient cancer. Each CDR3 is given with its conserved first and last residue. A D gene is named only where the DNA matches it firmly. Where a row states a size, it is once, few, many or the class of an expanded clone; other rows omit it.

D gene,J gene,clone size,V gene,CDR3 protein,CDR3 DNA
TRBD1,TRBJ2-7,few,TRBV30,CAWKQGANEQYF,TGTGCCTGGAAACAGGGGGCGAACGAGCAGTACTTC
-,TRBJ2-1,-,TRBV9,CASSDPSKGGKGLSNEQFF,TGTGCCAGCAGCGATCCTTCGAAGGGGGGCAAGGGTCTCAGTAATGAGCAGTTCTTC
TRBD1,TRBJ2-7,-,TRBV5-6,CASGQGAYEQYF,TGTGCCTCCGGACAGGGGGCGTACGAGCAGTACTTC
-,TRBJ2-7,few,TRBV29-1,CSVEEGNEQYF,TGCAGCGTTGAGGAGGGGAACGAGCAGTACTTC
-,TRBJ2-7,-,TRBV5-4,CASSPWAGQVEQYF,TGTGCCAGCAGCCCCTGGGCGGGCCAAGTCGAGCAGTACTTC
-,TRBJ2-5,-,TRBV5-6,CASSSPIQETQYF,TGTGCCAGCAGCTCTCCGATCCAAGAGACCCAGTACTTC
-,TRBJ1-1,-,TRBV30,CAWERTAPNTEAFF,TGTGCCTGGGAGAGGACAGCCCCGAACACTGAAGCTTTCTTT
-,TRBJ2-2,-,TRBV7-2,CASSYGGSTGELFF,TGTGCCAGCAGCTACGGAGGGAGCACCGGGGAGCTGTTTTTT
-,TRBJ2-2,-,TRBV27,CASRGLARDTGELFF,TGTGCCAGCAGGGGATTAGCGAGGGACACCGGGGAGCTGTTTTTT
-,TRBJ1-5,-,TRBV4-3,CASSPGIGNYQPQHF,TGCGCCAGCAGCCCGGGAATCGGGAATTATCAGCCCCAGCATTTT
TRBD2,TRBJ2-1,-,TRBV27,CASSYSGNLYNEQFF,TGTGCCAGCAGCTATAGCGGGAATCTCTACAATGAGCAGTTCTTC
-,TRBJ2-7,-,TRBV30,CAWTTGSLYEQYF,TGTGCCTGGACTACAGGTTCCCTCTACGAGCAGTACTTC
-,TRBJ1-4,once,TRBV12-2,CASRLGGTGEFVTNEKLFF,TGTGCAAGTCGCTTAGGTGGGACGGGAGAGTTCGTAACTAATGAAAAACTGTTTTTT
-,TRBJ2-5,-,TRBV28,CASSSRALETQYF,TGTGCCAGCAGTTCCCGTGCCTTAGAGACCCAGTACTTC
-,TRBJ2-2,-,TRBV13,CASSTPLSFTTGELFF,TGTGCCAGCAGCACCCCTCTTAGCTTTACCACCGGGGAGCTGTTTTTT
TRBD2,TRBJ2-7,-,TRBV27,CASSWAGGSEQYF,TGTGCCAGCAGTTGGGCGGGAGGGTCTGAGCAGTACTTC
-,TRBJ2-7,medium-sized,TRBV11-3,CASSTGPYEQYF,TGTGCCAGCAGCACAGGACCCTACGAGCAGTACTTC
TRBD1,TRBJ1-4,-,TRBV4-2,CASSQDQGTGGEKLFF,TGTGCCAGCAGCCAAGATCAAGGGACAGGGGGTGAAAAACTGTTTTTT
TRBD2,TRBJ2-5,-,TRBV5-4,CASSLVGAGVQETQYF,TGTGCCAGCAGCCTCGTCGGTGCGGGGGTCCAAGAGACCCAGTACTTC
TRBD1,TRBJ2-7,-,TRBV27,CASSLALGDRAYEQYF,TGTGCCAGCAGTTTGGCCCTCGGGGACAGAGCCTACGAGCAGTACTTC
TRBD1,TRBJ1-1,-,TRBV6-1,CASSEGRGLIRKDTEAFF,TGTGCCAGCAGTGAAGGGAGGGGGCTTATTAGAAAGGACACTGAAGCTTTCTTT
TRBD1,TRBJ2-5,once,TRBV10-3,CAIRNYYRGQETQYF,TGTGCCATCAGGAATTACTACAGGGGCCAAGAGACCCAGTACTTC
-,TRBJ2-1,-,TRBV28,CASSRLAGGGHEQFF,TGTGCCAGCAGTCGCTTAGCCGGAGGGGGCCATGAGCAGTTCTTC
TRBD1,TRBJ2-7,-,TRBV5-4,CASSLGTGAYEQYF,TGTGCCAGCAGCCTGGGGACAGGGGCCTACGAGCAGTACTTC
TRBD2,TRBJ2-1,-,TRBV6-1,CASSAFGGRASNEQFF,TGTGCCAGCAGTGCGTTTGGGGGGAGGGCCTCCAATGAGCAGTTCTTC
TRBD1,TRBJ2-5,-,TRBV19,CASSKKTGGRGTQYF,TGTGCCAGTAGCAAAAAGACAGGGGGGAGGGGGACCCAGTACTTC
TRBD2,TRBJ2-7,-,TRBV5-4,CASSQRPSGSTYEQYF,TGTGCCAGCAGCCAGCGACCTAGCGGGAGTACCTACGAGCAGTACTTC
-,TRBJ1-5,-,TRBV27,CASSLVVDREPQHF,TGTGCCAGCAGTTTGGTCGTCGATAGGGAGCCCCAGCATTTT
TRBD1,TRBJ1-1,-,TRBV11-2,CASSSSGTGGLNTEAFF,TGTGCCAGCAGCTCATCCGGGACAGGGGGCTTGAACACTGAAGCTTTCTTT
TRBD2,TRBJ2-7,-,TRBV10-2,CASSDIQREWYEQYF,TGCGCCAGCAGTGACATCCAGCGGGAGTGGTACGAGCAGTACTTC
TRBD2,TRBJ2-3,-,TRBV7-9,CASSSARTSPSTDTQYF,TGTGCCAGCAGCTCTGCCCGGACTAGCCCAAGCACAGATACGCAGTATTTT
-,TRBJ2-7,-,TRBV30,CAWSEVVFRGEQYF,TGTGCCTGGAGTGAAGTCGTCTTTCGTGGCGAGCAGTACTTC